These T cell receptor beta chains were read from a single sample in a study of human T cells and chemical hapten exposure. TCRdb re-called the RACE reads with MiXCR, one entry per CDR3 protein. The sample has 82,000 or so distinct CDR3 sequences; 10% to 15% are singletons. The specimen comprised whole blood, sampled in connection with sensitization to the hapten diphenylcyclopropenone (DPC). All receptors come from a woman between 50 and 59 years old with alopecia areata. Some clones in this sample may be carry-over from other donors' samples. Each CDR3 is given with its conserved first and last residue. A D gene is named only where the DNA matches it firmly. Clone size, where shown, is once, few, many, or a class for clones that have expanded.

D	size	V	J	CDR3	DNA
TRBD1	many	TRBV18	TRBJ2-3	CASSPKRQGPTDTQYF	TGTGCCAGCTCCCCTAAAAGACAGGGACCCACAGATACGCAGTATTTT
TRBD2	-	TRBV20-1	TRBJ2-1	CSARTSGSISYNEQFF	TGCAGTGCTAGAACGAGCGGGAGTATCTCCTACAATGAGCAGTTCTTC
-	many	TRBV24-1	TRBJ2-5	CATSDQRAPQETQYF	TGTGCCACCAGTGATCAGAGGGCCCCCCAAGAGACCCAGTACTTC
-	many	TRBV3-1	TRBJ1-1	CASSQEKQGRWVTEAFF	TGTGCCAGCAGCCAAGAGAAACAGGGAAGGTGGGTCACTGAAGCTTTCTTT
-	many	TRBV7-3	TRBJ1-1	CASSLTGLRAGNTEAFF	TGTGCCAGCAGCTTAACGGGTCTAAGGGCGGGGAACACTGAAGCTTTCTTT
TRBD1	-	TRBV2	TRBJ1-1	CASADRAEAFF	TGTGCCAGCGCCGACAGGGCTGAAGCTTTCTTT
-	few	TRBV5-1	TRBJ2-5	CASSLEWIQETQYF	TGCGCCAGCAGCTTGGAGTGGATTCAAGAGACCCAGTACTTC
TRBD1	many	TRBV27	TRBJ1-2	CASSRFPGQATGYTF	TGTGCCAGCAGCCGGTTTCCGGGACAGGCGACTGGCTACACCTTC
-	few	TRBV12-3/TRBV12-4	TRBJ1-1	CASRSQGLTEAFF	TGTGCCAGCAGATCTCAGGGACTTACTGAAGCTTTCTTT
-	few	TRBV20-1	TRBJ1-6	CSAPNRDSPLHF	TGCAGTGCTCCAAACAGGGATTCACCCCTCCACTTT
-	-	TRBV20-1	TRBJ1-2	CSVAALWDYGYTF	TGCAGTGTGGCCGCCTTGTGGGACTATGGCTACACCTTC
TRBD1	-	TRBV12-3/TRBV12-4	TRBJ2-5	CASSYTGGETQYF	TGTGCCAGCAGTTACACAGGGGGCGAGACCCAGTACTTC
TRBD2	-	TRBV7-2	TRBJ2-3	CASSTPRTSGATDTQYF	TGTGCCAGCAGCACCCCGCGGACTAGCGGGGCCACAGATACGCAGTATTTT
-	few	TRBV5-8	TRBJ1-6	CASSLGPGPISPLHF	TGTGCCAGCAGCTTGGGCCCGGGGCCGATTTCACCCCTCCACTTT
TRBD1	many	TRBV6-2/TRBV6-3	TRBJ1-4	CASSYLGTGDEKLFF	TGTGCCAGCAGTTACCTTGGGACAGGGGATGAAAAACTGTTTTTT
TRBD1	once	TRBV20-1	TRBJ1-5	CSARAGTGYQPQHF	TGCAGTGCTAGGGCGGGGACAGGGTATCAGCCCCAGCATTTT
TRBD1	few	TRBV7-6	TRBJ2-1	CASSSIAGARGNEQFF	TGTGCCAGCAGCTCCATCGCCGGGGCCAGGGGGAATGAGCAGTTCTTC
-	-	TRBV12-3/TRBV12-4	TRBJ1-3	CASSFSLSGNTIYF	TGTGCCAGCAGTTTCTCCCTCTCTGGAAACACCATATATTTT
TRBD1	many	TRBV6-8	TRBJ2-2	CATQIRDRGRDLDTGELFF	TGTGCCACCCAAATCCGGGACAGGGGGCGCGATCTGGACACCGGGGAGCTGTTTTTT
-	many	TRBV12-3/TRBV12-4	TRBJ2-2	CASSLGRGRTGELFF	TGTGCCAGCAGTTTGGGGAGGGGGCGCACCGGGGAGCTGTTTTTT
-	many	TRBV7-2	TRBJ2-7	CASSPPGLLYEQYF	TGTGCCAGCAGCCCCCCGGGACTCCTCTACGAGCAGTACTTC
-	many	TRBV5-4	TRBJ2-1	CASSLEDVAPYNEQFF	TGTGCCAGCAGCTTGGAGGACGTGGCCCCCTACAATGAGCAGTTCTTC
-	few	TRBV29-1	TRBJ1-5	CSARDRSGPQHF	TGCAGCGCCCGGGACCGCTCAGGGCCCCAGCATTTT
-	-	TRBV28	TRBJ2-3	CASGGINTQYF	TGTGCCAGCGGGGGGATAAATACGCAGTATTTT
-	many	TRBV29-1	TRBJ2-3	CSWGPDTQYF	TGCAGCTGGGGGCCAGATACGCAGTATTTT
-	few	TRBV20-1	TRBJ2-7	CSARSPRQFYEQYF	TGCAGTGCTAGATCCCCGAGACAGTTCTACGAGCAGTACTTC
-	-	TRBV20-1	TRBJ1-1	CSAYTRTTGTEAFF	TGCAGTGCCTACACCCGGACAACGGGGACTGAAGCTTTCTTT
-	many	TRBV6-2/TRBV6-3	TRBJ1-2	CASRPTANYGYTF	TGTGCCAGCAGACCGACAGCGAACTATGGCTACACCTTC
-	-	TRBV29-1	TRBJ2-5	CSVAGQHQETQYF	TGCAGCGTTGCAGGCCAGCACCAAGAGACCCAGTACTTC
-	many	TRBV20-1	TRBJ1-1	CSVEETEAFF	TGCAGTGTTGAAGAGACTGAAGCTTTCTTT
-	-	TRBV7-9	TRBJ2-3	CASSPAPGVDTQYF	TGTGCCAGCAGCCCCGCCCCGGGGGTAGATACGCAGTATTTT
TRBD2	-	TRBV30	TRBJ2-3	CAWRPRLAGVKDTQYF	TGTGCCTGGAGACCCCGACTAGCGGGAGTCAAAGATACGCAGTATTTT
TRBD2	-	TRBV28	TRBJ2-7	CASWESGSVGEQYF	TGTGCCAGCTGGGAGAGCGGGAGTGTGGGCGAGCAGTACTTC
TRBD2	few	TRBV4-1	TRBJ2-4	CASSQPTSGKNIQYF	TGCGCCAGCAGCCAACCGACTAGCGGCAAAAACATTCAGTACTTC
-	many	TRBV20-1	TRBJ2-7	CSAPRAVTSYEQYF	TGCAGTGCTCCCAGGGCGGTTACTTCCTACGAGCAGTACTTC
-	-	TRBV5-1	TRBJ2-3	CASSLAGDGSPADTQYF	TGCGCCAGCAGCTTGGCCGGTGACGGGAGCCCCGCAGATACGCAGTATTTT
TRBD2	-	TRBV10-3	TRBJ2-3	CAISEPGLETDTQYF	TGTGCCATCAGCGAACCGGGACTAGAAACAGATACGCAGTATTTT
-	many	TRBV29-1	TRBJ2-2	CSVERTTGELFF	TGCAGCGTTGAGAGGACTACCGGGGAGCTGTTTTTT
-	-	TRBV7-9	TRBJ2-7	CASSLGGGTEQYF	TGTGCCAGCAGCTTAGGGGGAGGAACCGAGCAGTACTTC
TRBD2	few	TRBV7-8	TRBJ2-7	CASSLALSPGGGDEQYF	TGTGCCAGCAGCTTAGCTCTCAGCCCCGGGGGAGGGGACGAGCAGTACTTC
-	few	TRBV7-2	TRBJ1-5	CASSRAGASNQPQHF	TGTGCCAGCAGCCGAGCGGGGGCTAGCAATCAGCCCCAGCATTTT
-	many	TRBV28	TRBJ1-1	CASSLSHPGVAEAFF	TGTGCCAGCAGTTTATCCCACCCTGGGGTGGCTGAAGCTTTCTTT
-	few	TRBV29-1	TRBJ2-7	CSATDAGNYEQYF	TGCAGCGCCACGGACGCAGGGAACTACGAGCAGTACTTC
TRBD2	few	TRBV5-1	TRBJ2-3	CASSLTSGSVLDTQYF	TGCGCCAGCAGCTTGACTAGCGGGAGTGTACTAGATACGCAGTATTTT
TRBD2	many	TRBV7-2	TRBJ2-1	CASSGFAGGSYNEQFF	TGTGCCAGCAGCGGCTTTGCGGGAGGATCCTACAATGAGCAGTTCTTC
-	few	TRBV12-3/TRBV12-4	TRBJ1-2	CASSSGPYGYTF	TGTGCCAGCAGTTCCGGGCCCTATGGCTACACCTTC
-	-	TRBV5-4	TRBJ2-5	CASSFGGGETQYF	TGTGCCAGCAGCTTTGGGGGGGGCGAGACCCAGTACTTC
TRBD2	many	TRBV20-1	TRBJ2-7	CSARSSGSSEQYF	TGCAGTGCTAGATCTAGCGGGAGTAGTGAGCAGTACTTC
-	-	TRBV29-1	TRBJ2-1	CSVYSGGEQFF	TGCAGCGTTTATAGCGGCGGTGAGCAGTTCTTC
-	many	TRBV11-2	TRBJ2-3	CASSFARAGKYF	TGTGCCAGCAGCTTCGCGAGGGCCGGAAAATATTTT
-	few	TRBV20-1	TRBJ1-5	CSAMIRNNQPQHF	TGCAGTGCTATGATCCGGAACAATCAGCCCCAGCATTTT
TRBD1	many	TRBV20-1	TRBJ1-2	CSAGSTGRDGYTF	TGCAGTGCCGGTTCGACAGGGAGGGATGGCTACACCTTC
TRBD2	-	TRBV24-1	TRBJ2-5	CATSEFLAGGQQTQYF	TGTGCCACCAGTGAGTTCCTAGCGGGAGGCCAACAGACCCAGTACTTC
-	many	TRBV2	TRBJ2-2	CASMRETGELFF	TGTGCCAGCATGAGGGAGACCGGGGAGCTGTTTTTT